The 13 T cell receptor beta chains reported below all come from one sample, sequenced in a study of cytomegalovirus exposure and HLA in healthy donors. With 60 Vbeta and 13 Jbeta primers, the PCR was carried out. Assay used: immunoSEQ multiplex PCR; TCRdb lists only in-frame clones, some missing. Here the sample spans about 140,000 clones, roughly 90% being singletons. Sequenced sample: PBMCs. The receptor source for this set is a middle-aged woman in good health and CMV-seronegative.

The chain carries TRBV28 and TRBJ2-1; 8 nucleotides align to TRBD1. CDR1 and CDR2 from the germline V gene are MDHEN and SYDVKM. The CDR3 totals 15 residues. Trimming cost V 7 bases and J 6 bases; bases outside gene matches: 11. For the CDR3, the DNA is TGTGCCAGCAATCTTCCGACAGGGGAACGCAATGAGCAGTTCTTC. This gives the protein CASNLPTGERNEQFF.

The genes are TRBV4-3 and TRBJ2-5; 11 bases are a match to TRBD2. The CDR3 loop spans 17 amino acids. V trimming: 5 bases; J trimming: 5 bases; junction bases outside the gene matches: 13. Germline V lookup: CDR1 LGHNA, CDR2 YSLEER. The CDR3 sequence is CASSAAPIAGGGETQYF. In nucleotides, the CDR3 is TGCGCCAGCAGCGCAGCACCAATAGCGGGAGGGGGTGAGACCCAGTACTTC.

The chain has TRBV7-8 and TRBJ1-5, with 8 bases aligning to TRBD1. V gave up 5 bases and J gave up 4 bases; unmatched junction bases: 10. Germline-derived CDR1 and CDR2 are SGHVS and FQNEAQ. This CDR3 contains 16 residues. The CDR3 bases are TGTGCCAGCAGCACCAGCACCGGGACAGGAAATCAGCCCCAGCATTTT. Its protein product is CASSTSTGTGNQPQHF.

The chain's CDR3 is CASSHGQGAAYGYTF. The DNA for the CDR3 is TGCGCCAGCAGCCACGGACAGGGGGCGGCCTATGGCTACACCTTC. This chain connects TRBV4-1 to TRBJ1-2; 11 positions match TRBD1. V dropped 3 bases and J dropped 4; count of bases not matched to a gene: 4. The germline V gene has CDR1 MGHRA and CDR2 YSYEKL. The CDR3 contains 15 residues.

The rearrangement links TRBV19 to TRBJ2-5, with TRBD1 matching over 8 bases. Germline values: CDR1 LNHDA, CDR2 SQIVND (reference sequence). This CDR3 is built from 16 residues. Trimming took 0 bases from V and 5 from J; bases not matched to a gene: 8. The CDR3 DNA sequence: TGTGCCAGTAGTATAGATCCGACAGGGGTGAGGGAGACCCAGTACTTC. Protein sequence: CASSIDPTGVRETQYF.

The chain uses TRBV27 and TRBJ2-7; 9 bases are shared with TRBD2. After removal of 5 bases from V and 2 bases from J, the junction contained 4 bases not matched to a gene. The CDR3 covers 14 residues. CDR1 and CDR2 (germline): MNHEY, SMNVEV (reference sequence). The CDR3 loop is CASSPLAGAYEQYF. The DNA of the CDR3 is TGTGCCAGCAGTCCGTTAGCGGGGGCCTACGAGCAGTACTTC.

This chain uses TRBV7-9 with TRBJ2-7; unclear D gene. V lost 5 bases, J lost 4 bases, and 6 bases lay in between. CDR1 and CDR2 (germline): SEHNR, FQNEAQ (reference sequence). This CDR3 comprises 11 residues. The CDR3 protein is CASSPQYEQYF. The CDR3 nucleotides read TGTGCCAGCAGCCCACAGTACGAGCAGTACTTC.

V and J are TRBV11-3 and TRBJ2-2, with 7 bases fitting TRBD2. In germline, CDR1 is SGHNT, CDR2 YENEEA. After removal of 2 bases from V and 6 bases from J, the junction contained 3 bases not matched to a gene. The CDR3 extends over 14 amino acids. CDR3 DNA sequence: TGTGCCAGCAGCTTATGGGGGGGGTCCGGGGAGCTGTTTTTT. Protein: CASSLWGGSGELFF.

The chain has TRBV7-9 and TRBJ1-2, with 9 bases that match TRBD1. Germline V CDR1 and CDR2: SEHNR, FQNEAQ (reference sequence). V gave up 1 base and J gave up 6 bases; unmatched junction bases: 9. CDR3 length: 16 amino acids. CDR3 DNA sequence: TGTGCCAGCAGCTTAGATGAGGGACAGGGCCGGGATGGCTACACCTTC. This gives the protein CASSLDEGQGRDGYTF.

The gene calls are TRBV28 and TRBJ2-1, with TRBD2 identical over 7 bases. Trimming removed 4 bases from V and 6 bases from J; junction bases left unmatched: 6. Germline CDR1 reads MDHEN; CDR2 reads SYDVKM. This CDR3 comprises 14 residues. The CDR3 reads CASSSREAPNEQFF. CDR3 nucleotides: TGTGCCAGCAGTTCACGGGAGGCGCCCAATGAGCAGTTCTTC. The full variable domain, rest sourced from reference TRBV28 and TRBJ2-1, is DVKVTQSSRYLVKRTGEKVFLECVQDMDHENMFWYRQDPGLGLRLIYFSYDVKMKEKGDIPEGYSVSREKKERFSLILESASTNQTSMYLCASSSREAPNEQFFGPGTRLTVL.

This clone was counted a single time. The V and J genes are TRBV7-9 and TRBJ1-4; the D gene is possibly TRBD1 (5 bases). Looked up from germline, CDR1 is SEHNR and CDR2 is FQNEAQ (reference sequence). The germline V and J ends were trimmed by 7 bases and 8 bases, with 20 bases remaining between them. The CDR3 is 15 residues long. The CDR3 DNA is TGTGCCAGCACCTCCTTTGGGGGGGTGGGAGAAAAACTGTTTTTT. Its protein is CASTSFGGVGEKLFF.

V and J are TRBV11-3 and TRBJ2-3; D is possibly TRBD2 (5 bases). In germline, CDR1 is SGHNT, CDR2 YENEEA. Trimming pared 2 bases from V and 9 bases from J, leaving 18 bases between. The CDR3 extends over 15 amino acids. The CDR3 region has the DNA TGTGCCAGCAGCTTAAGTCTAGCCGGGGTAGGGACGCAGTATTTT. Translated, it gives CASSLSLAGVGTQYF.

This chain uses TRBV5-1 with TRBJ2-3, with D possibly TRBD2 on 5 matching bases. Trimming cost V 5 bases and J 5 bases, with 6 bases left between them. The germline V gene has CDR1 SGHRS and CDR2 YFSETQ. CDR3 size: 11 residues. CDR3 region: CASRLGDTQYF. Written as DNA, the CDR3 is TGCGCCAGCAGACTAGGAGATACGCAGTATTTT.